A selection of T cell receptor beta chains follows, all from one sample in a study of T-cell memory formation after mild COVID-19. TCRdb ran MiXCR on the 5' RACE reads and lists one entry per CDR3 protein. The sample gives some 100,000 distinct CDR3 sequences, roughly 10% of which show up once; 40% is in the top ten. The sequencing sample was made of PBMCs or a T cell subset sorted from them (not recorded which). The source is a man younger than 35 who had mild COVID-19 (a few samples of this study predate the infection). Cell type and time point are not known. Both conserved end residues are part of each CDR3. A D gene is named only where the DNA matches it firmly. Where a row states a size, it is once, few, many or the class of an expanded clone; other rows omit it.

few TRBD2 TRBJ2-3 TRBV7-9 TGTGCCAGCAGCGACGGAGGACTAGCGGGGGGAAGCACAGATACGCAGTATTTT CASSDGGLAGGSTDTQYF
many TRBD2 TRBJ2-5 TRBV7-8 TGTGCCAGCAGCCAGTCGCTAGCGGGGCAAGAGACCCAGTACTTC CASSQSLAGQETQYF
once NA TRBJ2-2 TRBV24-1 TGTGCCACCAGTCCCAGTAGCCAAACGACGAACACCGGGGAGCTGTTTTTT CATSPSSQTTNTGELFF
few TRBD1 TRBJ1-2 TRBV4-1 TGCGCCAGCAGCCAAGGGGGACAGAACTTCTATGGCTACACCTTC CASSQGGQNFYGYTF
NA TRBD2 TRBJ2-1 TRBV5-1 TGCGCCAGCAGCCCTAGCGGGGGGCCCCCTAACCTCTACAATGAGCAGTTCTTC CASSPSGGPPNLYNEQFF
NA NA TRBJ2-2 TRBV4-3 TGCGCCAGCAGCCAAGATACCATCTGGGGGGGGGCAACCGGGGAGCTGTTTTTT CASSQDTIWGGATGELFF
few TRBD1 TRBJ2-1 TRBV5-1 TGCGCCAGCAGCTTCGGGACAGGGGGTTACAATGGCCAGTTCTTC CASSFGTGGYNGQFF
few NA TRBJ2-5 TRBV6-5 TGTGCCAGCAGTTACTCGCTAGCTTTCCAAGAGACCCAGTACTTC CASSYSLAFQETQYF
many TRBD2 TRBJ2-3 TRBV27 TGTGCCAGCAGTAGATACGGACTAGCGGGGATACTGGATACGCAGTATTTT CASSRYGLAGILDTQYF
NA NA TRBJ1-3 TRBV7-6 TGTGCCAGCAGGGAGGGAAACACCATATATTTT CASREGNTIYF
NA NA TRBJ2-6 TRBV4-1 TGCGCCAGCAGCGAGTACTCTGGGGCCAACGTCCTGACTTTC CASSEYSGANVLTF
NA NA TRBJ2-7 TRBV4-1 TGCGCCAGCAGCCCCCGAATCTCCTACGAGCAGTACTTC CASSPRISYEQYF
NA NA TRBJ2-5 TRBV4-3 TGCGCCAGCAGCCAAGATGATCGCGCGGGGACTTGGGAGACCCAGTACTTC CASSQDDRAGTWETQYF
few TRBD2 TRBJ2-1 TRBV7-9 TGTGCCAGCAGCCAAACTAGCGGGGCTTACAATGAGCAGTTCTTC CASSQTSGAYNEQFF
NA NA TRBJ2-2 TRBV20-1 TGCAGTGCTAGGCCCCTAGCGAACACCGGGGAGCTGTTTTTT CSARPLANTGELFF
NA NA TRBJ1-1 TRBV6-2/TRBV6-3 TGTGCCAGCACGGTCCCAGGGACAGAAGCTTTCTTT CASTVPGTEAFF
few TRBD2 TRBJ2-1 TRBV7-6 TGTGCCAGCAAGCCCCTCGACGCGGGGGGCTACAATGAGCAGTTCTTC CASKPLDAGGYNEQFF
NA NA TRBJ2-1 TRBV5-1 TGCGCCAGCAGCTTGACACACTACTCCTACAATGAGCAGTTCTTC CASSLTHYSYNEQFF
NA NA TRBJ2-3 TRBV7-2 TGTGCCAGCAGCAGACTAGCAGGGGTAGCAGATACGCAGTATTTT CASSRLAGVADTQYF
NA NA TRBJ1-2 TRBV3-1 TGTGCCAGCAGCCAAATATGGGTGGGCTCTGGCTACACCTTC CASSQIWVGSGYTF
many NA TRBJ2-7 TRBV4-1 TGCGCCAGCAGCCAAGGCGCCGGGCGCCCCACCTACGAGCAGTACTTC CASSQGAGRPTYEQYF
NA TRBD1 TRBJ2-5 TRBV5-1 TGCGCCAGCAGCTATGGGACAGGGGTCCAAGAGACCCAGTACTTC CASSYGTGVQETQYF
few NA TRBJ1-4 TRBV6-5 TGTGCCAGCAGTTACTCGAGATACAGGGACAACCGTCATAATGAAAAACTGTTTTTT CASSYSRYRDNRHNEKLFF
few NA TRBJ1-5 TRBV4-1 TGCGCCAGCAGCCAAGGGGTGGACAAAGTTCAGCCCCAGCATTTT CASSQGVDKVQPQHF
NA TRBD2 TRBJ2-3 TRBV11-1 TGTGCCAGCAGCTTAACTAGCGGGGGCCCCGATACGCAGTATTTT CASSLTSGGPDTQYF
many NA TRBJ2-2 TRBV20-1 TGCAGTGCTAGTCAACCGCTCGGGGAGCTGTTTTTT CSASQPLGELFF
NA TRBD1 TRBJ2-7 TRBV4-2 TGTGCCAGCAGCCAAGTCGACAGGGTATCCTCCGAGCAGTACTTC CASSQVDRVSSEQYF
many NA TRBJ2-1 TRBV6-2/TRBV6-3 TGTGCCAGCAGTTACTCGAGGAACAATGAGCAGTTCTTC CASSYSRNNEQFF